The 17 T cell receptor beta chains reported below all come from one sample, sequenced in a study of cytomegalovirus exposure and HLA in healthy donors (dated by TCRdb to about 2017). The library relied on the immunoSEQ multiplex PCR assay. A mixture of 60 forward primers for TCR Vbeta segments and 13 reverse primers for TCR Jbeta segments was used in the multiplex PCR. The clones in this table, taken by TCRdb from immuneACCESS, are in-frame only. Not every clone is retained; where verified, under half of the shortfall comes from an unresolved V gene, and the cause of the rest is unknown. The sample profile shows about 190,000 clones; around nine tenths of them were found once. The biggest ten clones account for approximately 1.7% of the sample. The specimen sequenced was PBMCs. All receptors derive from a woman between 18 and 29 years old in good health and CMV-seronegative.

The chain links TRBV7-6 to TRBJ2-7; D gene ambiguous. The CDR3 is 11 residues long. Looked up from germline, CDR1 is SGHVS and CDR2 is FNYEAQ. V dropped 4 bases and J dropped 7 bases, with 8 bases sitting between them. Here the CDR3 DNA reads TGTGCCAGCAGCTCTAGTAGGGAGCAGTACTTC. As protein: CASSSSREQYF.

The chain recombines TRBV2 with TRBJ1-1; D is unclear. The CDR3 loop spans 12 amino acids. In germline, CDR1 is SNHLY, CDR2 FYNNEI. V lost 6 bases, J lost 1 base, and 6 bases lay in between. CDR3 sequence (DNA): TGTGCCAGCAGGCGACAGAACACTGAAGCTTTCTTT. It codes for CASRRQNTEAFF.

The CDR3 nucleotides are TGTGCCAGCAGCCAACAGAGGGACTATGGCTACACCTTC. Amino acids: CASSQQRDYGYTF. The chain carries TRBV6-5 and TRBJ1-2; D ambiguous. V lost 6 bases and J lost 3, with 11 bases in between. Looked up from germline, CDR1 is MNHEY and CDR2 is SVGAGI. CDR3 length: 13 residues.

V gene TRBV5-1 combines with J gene TRBJ2-1; 12 positions match TRBD2. CDR1 is SGHRS, CDR2 YFSETQ, per germline. Losses at the gene ends were 4 bases for V and 6 bases for J; bases not matched to a gene: 2. The CDR3 has 14 amino acids. DNA for the CDR3: TGCGCCAGCAGCCCACTAGCGGGAGGCAATGAGCAGTTCTTC. As protein: CASSPLAGGNEQFF.

The chain uses TRBV4-3 and TRBJ2-5; 8 positions agree with TRBD2. CDR3 length: 15 amino acids. V lost 4 bases, J lost 5 bases, and 9 bases stayed unmatched. From germline, CDR1 is LGHNA and CDR2 YSLEER. The CDR3 sequence is CASSLRAGGEETQYF. CDR3 DNA: TGCGCCAGCAGCCTTCGTGCCGGGGGGGAGGAGACCCAGTACTTC.

V gene TRBV10-1 combines with J gene TRBJ2-3; D gene uncertain. The CDR3 consists of 13 residues. Per germline, CDR1 WNHNN and CDR2 SYGVQD (reference sequence). Between the trimmed V and J ends, which lost 5 bases and 6 bases, there was a span of 12 bases. The CDR3 region is CASSSPGGDTQYF. DNA of the CDR3: TGCGCCAGCAGTAGCCCTGGCGGTGATACGCAGTATTTT.

A single count supports this clone. The rearrangement links TRBV18 to TRBJ2-1; tentative D call: TRBD2 (6 bases). V shed 3 bases and J shed 7 bases, with 10 bases lying between them. This CDR3 region has 13 residues. Per the germline V gene, CDR1 is KGHSH and CDR2 is LQKENI. CDR3 sequence reads: CASSPTSRNEQFF. CDR3 coding DNA: TGTGCCAGCTCACCTACTAGCCGGAATGAGCAGTTCTTC.

The J gene is TRBJ2-3, the V gene TRBV7-6; D perhaps matches TRBD2 (6 bases). Deletions cut 5 bases from V and 4 bases from J, with 19 bases between. This CDR3 is built from 16 residues. Germline V gene sequence: CDR1 SGHVS, CDR2 FNYEAQ. The CDR3 nucleotides are TGTGCCAGCAGCGGGAGGAGTGGGTGGCTGGCAGATACGCAGTATTTT. Its protein is CASSGRSGWLADTQYF.

In this sample, this clone turned up once. This rearrangement joins TRBV15 to TRBJ2-1; 9 bases are shared with TRBD2. Germline CDR1 is LNHNV and CDR2 is YYDKDF (reference sequence). V trimming: 1 base; J trimming: 5 bases; junction bases outside the gene matches: 9. This CDR3 is 17 amino acids long. CDR3 sequence (DNA): TGTGCCACCAGCAGAGCCCTTCGGACTAGCGCAGACAATGAGCAGTTCTTC. Its protein is CATSRALRTSADNEQFF.

The chain uses TRBV4-2 and TRBJ1-5; D is undetermined. The V end lost 0 bases, the J end lost 2 bases, and 8 bases lay between the germline ends. The CDR3 runs to 15 residues. Germline CDR1 LGHNA, CDR2 YNFKEQ. CDR3 sequence: CASSQERDGNQPQHF. CDR3 nucleotides: TGTGCCAGCAGCCAAGAGCGGGATGGCAATCAGCCCCAGCATTTT.

V gene TRBV7-9 combines with J gene TRBJ1-1; possibly TRBD1 for D (6 bases). This CDR3 spans 15 amino acids. The germline V and J ends were trimmed by 3 bases and 0 bases, with 11 bases remaining between them. CDR1 is SEHNR, CDR2 FQNEAQ, per germline (reference sequence). CDR3 residues: CASSLGTGLNTEAFF. DNA of the CDR3: TGTGCCAGCAGCTTGGGTACAGGGTTGAACACTGAAGCTTTCTTT.

The chain recombines TRBV7-9 with TRBJ2-7; D ambiguous. Trimming removed 0 bases from V and 3 bases from J, with 6 bases in between. The CDR3 totals 13 residues. In germline, CDR1 is SEHNR, CDR2 FQNEAQ (reference sequence). The CDR3 sequence is CASSLALVYEQYF. CDR3 sequence (DNA): TGTGCCAGCAGCTTAGCGCTAGTCTACGAGCAGTACTTC.

The gene calls are TRBV7-6 and TRBJ1-2; D perhaps matches TRBD1 (6 bases). With 2 bases removed from V and 8 bases from J, the gap between germline ends came to 15 bases. Germline V lookup: CDR1 SGHVS, CDR2 FNYEAQ. The CDR3 has 14 amino acids. For the CDR3, the DNA is TGTGCCAGCAGCTTAAGCTCCAGGGGCGCGGGCTACACCTTC. Translated, it gives CASSLSSRGAGYTF.

V and J are TRBV28 and TRBJ1-2; the match to TRBD1 covers 10 bases. This CDR3 is 15 amino acids long. CDR1 and CDR2 (germline): MDHEN, SYDVKM. The ends lost 5 bases at V and 2 bases at J; junction bases unmatched: 5. CDR3 region: CASSGVGQGNYGYTF. The DNA for the CDR3 is TGTGCCAGCAGTGGAGTGGGACAGGGGAACTATGGCTACACCTTC.

The CDR3 nucleotides are TGCGCCAGCAGCCTCTCCCCGGGAGGCTCTAACTATGGCTACACCTTC. Amino acid sequence: CASSLSPGGSNYGYTF. V is TRBV5-1 and J is TRBJ1-2; no definite D call. The germline V gene encodes CDR1 SGHRS and CDR2 YFSETQ. Deletions cut 4 bases from V and 0 bases from J, with 16 bases between. The CDR3 runs 16 residues.

The CDR3 DNA sequence: TGTGCCAGCAGCTTAGGGCCGGGACAGGGGAGATGGCAGTACTTC. Amino acid sequence: CASSLGPGQGRWQYF. The chain combines TRBV11-2 with TRBJ2-7, with 10 bases matching TRBD1. The CDR3 consists of 15 residues. V lost 1 base, J lost 9 bases, and 9 bases stayed unmatched. Germline assignment: CDR1 SGHAT and CDR2 FQNNGV. Drawing the rest from reference TRBV11-2 and TRBJ2-7, the complete variable domain is EAGVAQSPRYKIIEKRQSVAFWCNPISGHATLYWYQQILGQGPKLLIQFQNNGVVDDSQLPKDRFSAERLKGVDSTLKIQPAKLEDSAVYLCASSLGPGQGRWQYFGPGTRLTVT.

The genes are TRBV5-1 and TRBJ1-1; D not resolved. Germline CDR1 SGHRS, CDR2 YFSETQ. The V gene lost 0 bases and the J gene lost 6 bases, with 15 bases spanning the gap. This CDR3 is 15 amino acids long. The CDR3 protein is CASSLEELWRAEAFF. CDR3 DNA: TGCGCCAGCAGCTTGGAGGAGCTCTGGAGGGCTGAAGCTTTCTTT.